One sample yielded the 9 T cell receptor beta chains listed below, sequenced in a study of radiotherapy plus CTLA-4 blockade in lung cancer. Sequenced by immunoSEQ multiplex PCR; TCRdb stores in-frame clones only, minus some. The repertoire consists of around 80,000 clones, with roughly 79% occurring once and the leading ten covering over 20%. The input for sequencing was peripheral blood, taken from a patient treated with radiotherapy plus ipilimumab. The receptors were sampled from a human donor with non-small cell lung cancer whose response to radiotherapy plus ipilimumab could not be evaluated. Some clones in this sample may be carry-over from other donors' samples.

On this clone itself: The same CDR3 arises from other DNA sequences in this sample as well. This chain joins TRBV15 and TRBJ1-5, with D unresolved. The V gene lost 6 bases and the J gene lost 0 bases, with 15 bases spanning the gap. The germline V gene has CDR1 LNHNV and CDR2 YYDKDF (reference sequence). This CDR3 spans 16 amino acids. For the CDR3, the DNA is TGTGCCACCAGTCTATTCGGGGTAGTTAGCAATCAGCCCCAGCATTTT. It encodes CATSLFGVVSNQPQHF.

The chain is built from TRBV6-6 and TRBJ1-5; D remains ambiguous. CDR3 size: 15 residues. V was shortened by 0 bases and J by 3 bases, with 9 bases between the two germline ends. From germline, CDR1 is MNHNY and CDR2 SVGAGI (reference sequence). CDR3 nucleotide sequence: TGTGCCAGCAGTTACTCGCTTAGATACAATCAGCCCCAGCATTTT. It encodes CASSYSLRYNQPQHF.

The chain uses TRBV4-1 and TRBJ2-3; TRBD2 matches 8 bases. The V segment lost 0 bases and the J segment 1 base; nucleotides outside the gene matches: 6. CDR3 length equals 17 residues. Germline CDR1 reads MGHRA; CDR2 reads YSYEKL. CDR3 residues: CASSQDRVAGRTDTQYF. As DNA, the CDR3 is TGCGCCAGCAGCCAAGATAGAGTAGCGGGGCGCACAGATACGCAGTATTTT.

The chain couples TRBV4-2 to TRBJ1-1; weak D call: TRBD1 (5 bases). V shed 0 bases and J shed 1 base, with 9 bases lying between them. The V gene's germline CDR1 is LGHNA and CDR2 YNFKEQ. The length of the CDR3 is 15 residues. CDR3 nucleotide sequence: TGTGCCAGCAGCCAAGATCTGGGGGGGAACACTGAAGCTTTCTTT. This sequence encodes CASSQDLGGNTEAFF.

This rearrangement joins TRBV25-1 to TRBJ1-2; the D is unclear. The ends were cut back, 1 base at V and 4 bases at J, with 7 bases in the middle. In germline, CDR1 is MGHDK, CDR2 SYGVNS. The CDR3 length is 13 residues. The CDR3 loop reads CASSESGVYGYTF. CDR3 nucleotide sequence: TGTGCCAGCAGTGAATCGGGAGTCTATGGCTACACCTTC.

The chain links TRBV6-5 to TRBJ1-3; D gene unclear. CDR1 is MNHEY, CDR2 SVGAGI, per germline. V dropped 6 bases and J dropped 4 bases, with 10 bases sitting between them. The CDR3 runs to 13 residues. This CDR3 is CASSPTRGNTIYF. The CDR3 nucleotides are TGTGCCAGCAGCCCTACGCGAGGAAACACCATATATTTT.

V is TRBV10-3 and J is TRBJ2-7, with D perhaps matching TRBD2 (6 bases). Looked up from germline, CDR1 is ENHRY and CDR2 is SYGVKD. V dropped 10 bases and J dropped 3 bases, with 16 bases sitting between them. The CDR3 is 13 residues long. This CDR3 is CATSREENYEQYF. Here the CDR3 DNA reads TGTGCCACCTCCAGGGAGGAGAACTACGAGCAGTACTTC.

V and J are TRBV28 and TRBJ1-1; the match to TRBD1 covers 11 bases. This CDR3 contains 16 residues. The V gene end was trimmed by 7 bases and the J gene end by 4 bases; junction bases not matched to a gene: 11. Germline lookup yields CDR1 MDHEN and CDR2 SYDVKM. Written as DNA, the CDR3 is TGTGCCAGCATCAATACTCCCGGGACAGGGGGCACTGAAGCTTTCTTT. This codes for CASINTPGTGGTEAFF.

This chain connects TRBV6-1 to TRBJ2-5, with 8 bases fitting TRBD1. Judging by the DNA end, TRBJ2-7 fits better; the J call may be wrong. In germline, CDR1 is MNHNS, CDR2 SASEGT. The length of the CDR3 is 14 residues. Written as DNA, the CDR3 is TGTGCCAGCAGTGTGGGGACAGGCTACTACGAGCAGTACTTC. Its translation is CASSVGTGYYEQYF.